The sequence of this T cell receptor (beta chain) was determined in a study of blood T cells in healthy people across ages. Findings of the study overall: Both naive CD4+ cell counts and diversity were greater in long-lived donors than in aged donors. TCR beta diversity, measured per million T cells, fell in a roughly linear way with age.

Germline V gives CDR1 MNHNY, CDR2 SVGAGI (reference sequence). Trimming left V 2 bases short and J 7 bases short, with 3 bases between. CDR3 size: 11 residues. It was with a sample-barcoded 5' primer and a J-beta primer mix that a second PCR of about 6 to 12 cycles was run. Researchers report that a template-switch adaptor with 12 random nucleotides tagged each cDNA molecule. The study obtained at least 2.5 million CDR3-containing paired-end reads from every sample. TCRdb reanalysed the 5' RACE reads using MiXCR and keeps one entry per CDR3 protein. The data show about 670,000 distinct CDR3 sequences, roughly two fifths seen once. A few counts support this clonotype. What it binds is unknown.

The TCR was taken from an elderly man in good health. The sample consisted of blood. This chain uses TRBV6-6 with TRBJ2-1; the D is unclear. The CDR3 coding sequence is TGTGCCAGCAGTTACAATAATGAGCAGTTCTTC. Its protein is CASSYNNEQFF.